A single sample is the source of the 7 T cell receptor beta chains below, sequenced in a study of T cell responses to AZD1222 COVID-19 vaccine. Sequencing used immunoSEQ multiplex PCR; TCRdb keeps in-frame clones, though not all of them. The data contain 70,000 to 80,000 clones, roughly 85% of them singletons. The sample here was peripheral blood, taken on day 0 of AZD1222 vaccination. These receptors were taken from an adult in good health.

This chain links TRBV30 with TRBJ2-5; unclear D gene. Trimming stripped 2 bases from V and 6 bases from J, with 16 bases between. Germline CDR1 is GTSNPN and CDR2 is SVGIG (reference sequence). This CDR3 comprises 14 residues. Written as DNA, the CDR3 is TGTGCCTGGAGTCCCCCCACCGCGGTTAAGACCCAGTACTTC. Amino acids: CAWSPPTAVKTQYF. The full variable domain, rest sourced from reference TRBV30 and TRBJ2-5, is SQTIHQWPATLVQPVGSPLSLECTVEGTSNPNLYWYRQAAGRGLQLLFYSVGIGQISSEVPQNLSASRPQDRQFILSSKKLLLSDSGFYLCAWSPPTAVKTQYFGPGTRLLVL.

The chain combines TRBV2 with TRBJ1-2; weak D call: TRBD1 (6 bases). The length of the CDR3 is 15 residues. CDR1 is SNHLY, CDR2 FYNNEI, per germline. Trimming shortened V by 1 base and J by 1 base, and 10 bases separated the two germline ends. CDR3 in amino acids: CASSEVGGRNYGYTF. The DNA for the CDR3 is TGTGCCAGCAGTGAAGTTGGGGGGCGTAACTATGGCTACACCTTC.

The CDR3 region is CASSEQGDYGYTF. CDR3 DNA: TGTGCCAGTAGTGAACAGGGAGACTATGGCTACACCTTC. The chain has TRBV19 and TRBJ1-2, with a possible D match to TRBD1 (6 bases). Looked up from germline, CDR1 is LNHDA and CDR2 is SQIVND (reference sequence). V dropped 5 bases and J dropped 3 bases, with 10 bases sitting between them. The CDR3 length is 13 residues.

The rearrangement uses TRBV7-3 and TRBJ2-1; D perhaps matches TRBD2 (5 bases). Per the germline V gene, CDR1 is SGHTA and CDR2 is FQGTGA. This CDR3 has 15 residues. Trimming stripped 5 bases from V and 1 base from J, with 12 bases between. This CDR3 is CASSEDFGSYNEQFF. CDR3 nucleotides: TGTGCCAGCAGCGAGGACTTTGGGTCCTACAATGAGCAGTTCTTC.

The CDR3 spells CSATGISGNTIYF. For the CDR3, the DNA is TGCAGCGCGACAGGGATCAGTGGAAACACCATATATTTT. The genes are TRBV29-1 and TRBJ1-3; TRBD1 agrees at 7 bases. The V and J ends lost 7 bases and 3 bases, in that order; junction bases with no gene match: 6. Germline values: CDR1 SQVTM, CDR2 ANQGSEA. The CDR3 has 13 amino acids.

This clone was observed once. The chain recombines TRBV5-1 with TRBJ2-5; TRBD1 agrees at 7 bases. The CDR3 extends over 16 amino acids. V gave up 0 bases and J gave up 5 bases; unmatched junction bases: 10. Germline CDR1 SGHRS, CDR2 YFSETQ. CDR3 coding DNA: TGCGCCAGCAGCTTGGAAAACAGGGGAATAGGGGAGACCCAGTACTTC. Its translation is CASSLENRGIGETQYF.

The V and J genes are TRBV28 and TRBJ1-4, with unresolved D. The ends were cut back, 4 bases at V and 6 bases at J, with 12 bases in the middle. The germline gives CDR1 MDHEN, CDR2 SYDVKM. The CDR3 runs 14 residues. The CDR3 loop reads CASSSGSRDEKLFF. As DNA, the CDR3 is TGTGCCAGCAGTTCGGGGAGTCGTGATGAAAAACTGTTTTTT.